The next 9 T cell receptor beta chains were all read from a single sample in a study of T-cell memory formation after mild COVID-19. MiXCR, applied by TCRdb to the 5' RACE reads, yields one record per CDR3 protein. The table records over 450,000 distinct CDR3 sequences, over 20% of them present only once. The sample consisted of PBMCs or a T cell subset sorted from them (not recorded which). The receptors were sampled from an adult woman who had mild COVID-19 (a few samples of this study predate the infection). Cell type and time point are not known.

The chain recombines TRBV4-1 with TRBJ1-1; TRBD1 matches at 8 bases. Germline assignment: CDR1 MGHRA and CDR2 YSYEKL. CDR3 size: 15 residues. V was clipped by 0 bases and J by 3 bases; unmatched bases: 3. The CDR3 loop reads CASSQEQGAYTEAFF. The CDR3 DNA reads as TGCGCCAGCAGCCAAGAGCAGGGGGCTTACACTGAAGCTTTCTTT.

The table lists this clonotype with a few counts. The rearrangement joins TRBV7-3 to TRBJ2-3, with D perhaps assigned TRBD1 or TRBD2 (5 bases each). V dropped 2 bases and J dropped 3 bases, with 12 bases sitting between them. The germline V gene has CDR1 SGHTA and CDR2 FQGTGA. CDR3 size: 15 residues. The CDR3 bases are TGTGCCAGCAGCTTAGGTCCGGGGCGGACAGATACGCAGTATTTT. It specifies CASSLGPGRTDTQYF.

The chain couples TRBV24-1 to TRBJ2-1; D perhaps matches TRBD2 (5 bases). The V gene's germline CDR1 is KGHDR and CDR2 SFDVKD. The CDR3 consists of 14 residues. The V gene lost 6 bases and the J gene lost 2 bases, with 10 bases spanning the gap. CDR3 loop: CATSPGGPYNEQFF. CDR3 sequence (DNA): TGTGCCACCAGTCCTGGCGGGCCCTACAATGAGCAGTTCTTC.

Only a few counts were recorded for this clonotype. V is TRBV20-1 and J is TRBJ2-7; D remains unclear. V dropped 5 bases and J dropped 3 bases, with 8 bases sitting between them. CDR1 is DFQATT and CDR2 is SNEGSKA in the germline V gene (reference sequence). The CDR3 loop spans 11 amino acids. The CDR3: CSALYNYEQYF. The CDR3 nucleotides read TGCAGTGCTCTTTACAACTACGAGCAGTACTTC.

The chain couples TRBV7-8 to TRBJ1-1, with 7 bases aligning to TRBD1. CDR1 and CDR2 (germline): SGHVS, FQNEAQ. V dropped 1 base and J dropped 6; count of bases not matched to a gene: 2. The CDR3 has 13 residues. The CDR3 sequence is CASSLVTGAEAFF. CDR3 in DNA: TGTGCCAGCAGCTTAGTAACAGGGGCTGAAGCTTTCTTT. Filled out from reference TRBV7-8 and TRBJ1-1, the complete variable domain reads GAGVSQSPRYKVAKRGQDVALRCDPISGHVSLFWYQQALGQGPEFLTYFQNEAQLDKSGLPSDRFFAERPEGSVSTLKIQRTQQEDSAVYLCASSLVTGAEAFFGQGTRLTVV.

This chain links TRBV7-2 with TRBJ2-7, with 8 bases that match TRBD1. Germline lookup yields CDR1 SGHTA and CDR2 FQGNSA. The CDR3 is 14 residues long. The V segment lost 5 bases and the J segment 5 bases; nucleotides outside the gene matches: 8. The CDR3 region is CASSTWTGNNEQYF. CDR3 DNA: TGTGCCAGCAGCACCTGGACAGGGAACAACGAGCAGTACTTC.

This clonotype was counted a few times. The chain has TRBV19 and TRBJ1-1, with D unresolved. This CDR3 comprises 13 residues. From germline, CDR1 is LNHDA and CDR2 SQIVND (reference sequence). The V gene lost 6 bases and the J gene lost 1 base, with 9 bases spanning the gap. CDR3 bases: TGTGCCAGTAGACGAGGGCGGAACACTGAAGCTTTCTTT. It encodes CASRRGRNTEAFF.

There are a few counts of this clonotype. CDR3 coding DNA: TGTGCCAGCAGTTTACCCCGACGCAGACACACTGAAGCTTTCTTT. Protein product: CASSLPRRRHTEAFF. V and J are TRBV28 and TRBJ1-1, with unresolved D. The CDR3 runs 15 residues. The germline V gene has CDR1 MDHEN and CDR2 SYDVKM. Trimming took off 2 bases at V and 3 bases at J, with 13 bases between the two ends.

This clonotype was found many times. This chain connects TRBV12-3 or TRBV12-4 to TRBJ2-4, with D perhaps matching TRBD2 (6 bases). V was cut by 8 bases and J by 8 bases, with 19 bases left in between. There are 14 residues in the CDR3. CDR3 residues: CASSQGAAGYIQYF. CDR3 nucleotide sequence: TGTGCCAGCTCTCAGGGAGCTGCGGGGTACATTCAGTACTTC.